A single T cell receptor beta chain is shown here with its context. Trimming stripped 5 bases from V and 10 bases from J, with 9 bases between. This CDR3 is built from 11 residues. Germline values: CDR1 SEHNR, CDR2 FQNEAQ (reference sequence). This record comes from a study of T cell changes during pregnancy in multiple sclerosis. Clones were sequenced by immunoSEQ multiplex PCR, and TCRdb holds only the in-frame ones, with some missing. The sample lists about 41,000 clones, around nine tenths occurring once. The rearrangement links TRBV7-9 to TRBJ2-1, with unresolved D. Sequenced material: peripheral blood, taken in the first trimester of pregnancy. This TCR came from a female donor in good health, enrolled as a control in a pregnancy study. CDR3 sequence reads: CASSLNREQFF. CDR3 bases: TGTGCCAGCAGCCTGAATCGGGAGCAGTTCTTC.